The 31 T cell receptor beta chains listed next were all sequenced from one sample in a study of T cell repertoires in cytomegalovirus infection. One entry per CDR3 protein results from TCRdb running MiXCR on the reads. The sample holds 400,000 or so distinct CDR3 sequences, 25% to 40% seen once. The sample taken for sequencing was PBMCs. The receptor source for this set is a human donor in good health (CMV status not recorded). Some clones in this sample may be carry-over from other donors' samples.

This clonotype has ten or more counts. The chain links TRBV7-6 to TRBJ1-2; 10 bases are a match to TRBD1. This CDR3 is 15 amino acids long. With V trimmed by 3 bases and J by 2 bases, 3 bases remained unmatched. Per the germline V gene, CDR1 is SGHVS and CDR2 is FNYEAQ. CDR3 bases: TGTGCCAGCAGCTTGCGACAGGGGGCGAACTATGGCTACACCTTC. As protein: CASSLRQGANYGYTF.

This clonotype came up a few times. The V gene is TRBV6-2 or TRBV6-3, the J gene TRBJ1-1; D remains unclear. Germline V gives CDR1 MNHEY, CDR2 SVGEGT. This CDR3 is built from 14 residues. Trimming left V 2 bases short and J 8 bases short, with 15 bases between. As DNA, the CDR3 is TGTGCCAGCAGTTACCGTGAAAGGGTCCGGGAAGCTTTCTTT. Its translation is CASSYRERVREAFF.

With regard to this clonotype: A read error is possible here, since a much larger clone lies one base away. This chain uses TRBV29-1 with TRBJ2-1, with D tentatively TRBD1 (5 bases). The germline gives CDR1 SQVTM, CDR2 ANQGSEA. Between the trimmed V and J ends, which lost 6 bases and 7 bases, there was a span of 16 bases. The CDR3 contains 13 residues. The CDR3 DNA sequence: TGCAGCGTGGCCGAGGTGGGGCCAAATGAGCAGTTCTTC. Protein sequence: CSVAEVGPNEQFF.

In its sample, this clonotype was seen a few times. The chain couples TRBV7-3 to TRBJ2-3; D is possibly TRBD2 (5 bases). CDR3 length: 16 residues. Looked up from germline, CDR1 is SGHTA and CDR2 is FQGTGA. V lost 1 base, J lost 0 bases, and 11 bases lay in between. CDR3 protein: CASSLSASTSTDTQYF. The CDR3 DNA reads as TGTGCCAGCAGCTTAAGTGCTAGCACAAGCACAGATACGCAGTATTTT.

The chain carries TRBV24-1 and TRBJ1-1; D remains ambiguous. Germline lookup yields CDR1 KGHDR and CDR2 SFDVKD. The CDR3 has 12 residues. V lost 3 bases, J lost 1 base, and 2 bases lay in between. CDR3 DNA: TGTGCCACCAGTGATACGAACACTGAAGCTTTCTTT. Translating gives CATSDTNTEAFF.

The chain carries TRBV15 and TRBJ2-5; 9 bases are a match to TRBD2. J gave up 2 bases and V 5 bases, and 9 bases lay outside the gene matches. The CDR3 sequence is 16 residues long. From germline, CDR1 is LNHNV and CDR2 YYDKDF (reference sequence). CDR3 bases: TGTGCCACCAGCTCCGAGGTAGCGGGGGCTCAAGAGACCCAGTACTTC. Translated, it gives CATSSEVAGAQETQYF.

This clonotype was picked up many times. The chain joins TRBV7-2 to TRBJ1-4; D is possibly TRBD1 (6 bases). From germline, CDR1 is SGHTA and CDR2 FQGNSA. The V and J ends lost 5 bases and 5 bases respectively, with 27 bases between them. CDR3 length: 19 amino acids. The CDR3 DNA reads as TGTGCCAGCAGCCAAGGCCCCTGGGGGGCACTAGACGGGAATGAAAAACTGTTTTTT. It yields the protein CASSQGPWGALDGNEKLFF.

This sequence joins TRBV29-1 and TRBJ2-3, with TRBD1 identical over 7 bases. Germline values: CDR1 SQVTM, CDR2 ANQGSEA. V lost 5 bases, J lost 4 bases, and 6 bases stayed unmatched. There are 13 residues in the CDR3. CDR3 bases: TGCAGCGTTACAGGGGATCTGGCAGATACGCAGTATTTT. Its translation: CSVTGDLADTQYF.

This clonotype was observed at least ten times. This sequence joins TRBV7-2 and TRBJ1-1; D gene ambiguous. Germline CDR1 reads SGHTA; CDR2 reads FQGNSA. CDR3 length: 14 amino acids. Trimming cost V 1 base and J 6 bases, with 12 bases left between them. CDR3 protein: CASSLGSTLAEAFF. CDR3 bases: TGTGCCAGCAGCTTAGGGAGTACTCTGGCTGAAGCTTTCTTT.

This clonotype was counted many times. The rearrangement joins TRBV28 to TRBJ1-2, with a weak D call TRBD1 (6 bases). Trimming pared 5 bases from V and 7 bases from J, leaving 17 bases between. Looked up from germline, CDR1 is MDHEN and CDR2 is SYDVKM. There are 14 residues in the CDR3. CDR3 sequence (DNA): TGTGCCAGCAGTCCCGACACAGGGATTCTTGGCTACACCTTC. It codes for CASSPDTGILGYTF.

This clonotype came up a few times. This chain uses TRBV6-5 with TRBJ1-1; 7 positions agree with TRBD1. The CDR3 runs to 15 residues. The V segment lost 6 bases and the J segment 1 base; nucleotides outside the gene matches: 8. Germline lookup yields CDR1 MNHEY and CDR2 SVGAGI. CDR3 loop: CASRTMGQSNTEAFF. The CDR3 DNA sequence: TGTGCCAGCAGAACAATGGGACAGTCGAACACTGAAGCTTTCTTT.

Note on this clonotype: The junction departs from germline at one end; a sequencing error may be responsible. CDR3 coding DNA: TGTGCCAGCAGCATGGACAGGACCTCGTATGGCTACCCCTTC. Translation gives CASSMDRTSYGYPF. This chain links TRBV5-4 with TRBJ1-2; 7 nucleotides line up with TRBD1. Germline lookup yields CDR1 SGHNT and CDR2 YYREEE (reference sequence). CDR3 length: 14 residues.

This clonotype was detected only a few times. CDR3 region: CATSRGGETQYF. DNA of the CDR3: TGTGCCACCAGCAGAGGTGGGGAGACCCAGTACTTC. The gene calls are TRBV15 and TRBJ2-5; D unresolved. The CDR3 extends over 12 amino acids. Germline CDR1 reads LNHNV; CDR2 reads YYDKDF (reference sequence). V dropped 1 base and J dropped 5 bases, with 5 bases sitting between them.

This clonotype showed up just a few times. V and J are TRBV6-1 and TRBJ2-7; weak D call: TRBD2 (5 bases). The germline CDR1 and CDR2 sequences are MNHNS and SASEGT. V was shortened by 5 bases and J by 3 bases, with 11 bases between the two germline ends. This CDR3 contains 13 residues. CDR3 DNA sequence: TGTGCCAGCAGTCTAACTCGGGGCTACGAGCAGTACTTC. Its translation: CASSLTRGYEQYF.

In this sample, this clonotype turned up a few times. V gene TRBV10-2 combines with J gene TRBJ1-4; D gene uncertain. This CDR3 comprises 13 residues. From germline, CDR1 is WSHSY and CDR2 SAAADI. V was pared by 2 bases and J by 10 bases, with 11 bases between. CDR3 region: CASSEGPGGKLFF. CDR3 nucleotide sequence: TGCGCCAGCAGTGAGGGGCCCGGCGGAAAACTGTTTTTT.

Worth noting for this clonotype: Since no conserved phenylalanine or tryptophan closes the CDR3, a read error is the likely cause. The chain links TRBV7-6 to TRBJ2-7; D is unresolved. The germline V gene has CDR1 SGHVS and CDR2 FNYEAQ. This CDR3 contains 14 residues. Trimming removed 1 base at V and 3 bases at J, with 10 bases between. CDR3 sequence (DNA): TGTGCCAGCAGCTTAGATGAGAAAGGCTACGAGCAGTACTTA. This codes for CASSLDEKGYEQYL.

This clonotype has just a few counts. The chain joins TRBV6-1 to TRBJ2-1; no definite D call. Trimming removed 2 bases at V and 3 bases at J, with 5 bases between. Germline loops: CDR1 MNHNS, CDR2 SASEGT. This CDR3 has 13 amino acids. The CDR3 spells CASSESRYNEQFF. Here the CDR3 DNA reads TGTGCCAGCAGTGAATCCCGCTACAATGAGCAGTTCTTC.

The chain combines TRBV28 with TRBJ1-1; the D is unclear. With 5 bases removed from V and 3 bases from J, the gap between germline ends came to 10 bases. Germline V gene sequence: CDR1 MDHEN, CDR2 SYDVKM. The CDR3 is 13 amino acids. The CDR3 sequence is CASSNPADTEAFF. CDR3 nucleotide sequence: TGTGCCAGCAGTAATCCGGCGGACACTGAAGCTTTCTTT.

As to this clonotype: One junction end disagrees with the germline gene, perhaps due to a read error. This chain links TRBV18 with TRBJ2-4, with D tentatively TRBD1 (5 bases). Germline CDR1 reads KGHSH; CDR2 reads LQKENI. The CDR3 loop spans 15 amino acids. In DNA form, the CDR3 reads TGTGCCAGCTCAACCGATTCTGGGGCCAAAAACATTCCGTACTTC. Translation gives CASSTDSGAKNIPYF. The variable domain in full, completed from reference TRBV18 and TRBJ2-4, reads NAGVMQNPRHLVRRRGQEARLRCSPMKGHSHVYWYRQLPEEGLKFMVYLQKENIIDESGMPKERFSAEFPKEGPSILRIQQVVRGDSAAYFCASSTDSGAKNIPYFGAGTRLSVL.

This sequence joins TRBV19 and TRBJ2-5; D is unresolved. CDR1 and CDR2 (germline): LNHDA, SQIVND (reference sequence). V dropped 0 bases and J dropped 3 bases, with 5 bases sitting between them. This CDR3 has 13 amino acids. Here the CDR3 reads CASSIDWEETQYF. The CDR3 bases are TGTGCCAGTAGTATAGACTGGGAAGAGACCCAGTACTTC. The full variable domain, with the rest looked up from reference TRBV19 and TRBJ2-5, is DGGITQSPKYLFRKEGQNVTLSCEQNLNHDAMYWYRQDPGQGLRLIYYSQIVNDFQKGDIAEGYSVSREKKESFPLTVTSAQKNPTAFYLCASSIDWEETQYFGPGTRLLVL.

The chain uses TRBV12-3 or TRBV12-4 and TRBJ2-1, with D maybe TRBD1 (6 bases). The CDR3 runs 12 residues. The V gene lost 6 bases and the J gene lost 7 bases, with 10 bases spanning the gap. The CDR3: CASRLQGNEQFF. The CDR3 nucleotides read TGTGCCAGCAGATTGCAGGGGAATGAGCAGTTCTTC.

The rearrangement links TRBV6-6 to TRBJ1-5; no definite D call. There are 13 residues in the CDR3. The germline gives CDR1 MNHNY, CDR2 SVGAGI (reference sequence). The CDR3 sequence: CYSSLGPNQPQHF. In DNA form, the CDR3 reads TGTTACAGCAGTCTCGGACCTAATCAGCCCCAGCATTTT.

A single count supports this clonotype. The chain uses TRBV27 and TRBJ1-2; TRBD1 matches at 7 bases. The V and J ends lost 4 bases and 0 bases, in that order; junction bases with no gene match: 5. Germline V CDR1 and CDR2: MNHEY, SMNVEV (reference sequence). The CDR3 is 15 residues long. This chain's CDR3 is CASSWVGTANYGYTF. The CDR3 region has the DNA TGTGCCAGCAGTTGGGTAGGGACAGCTAACTATGGCTACACCTTC.

On this clonotype: At one end the junction does not follow the germline gene, possibly because of a read error. The CDR3 coding sequence is TGTGCCAGGAGCTTAGTAGTCCGGCATTTCGGTGGTGGTGAAAAACTGTTTTTT. Its protein product is CARSLVVRHFGGGEKLFF. The V and J genes are TRBV7-8 and TRBJ1-4; unclear D gene. CDR1 SGHVS and CDR2 FQNEAQ come from the germline V gene. The CDR3 is 18 amino acids.

This clonotype was seen a few times. This chain connects TRBV20-1 to TRBJ2-2, with D possibly being TRBD1 (6 bases). Between the trimmed V and J ends, which lost 0 bases and 7 bases, there was a span of 15 bases. Germline V gene data show CDR1 as DFQATT and CDR2 as SNEGSKA (reference sequence). This CDR3 has 15 amino acids. DNA for the CDR3: TGCAGTGCTAGAGATACAGGGTTTAGTATCGGGGAGCTGTTTTTT. This sequence encodes CSARDTGFSIGELFF.

The V gene is TRBV19, the J gene TRBJ1-4, with 7 bases lining up with TRBD1. J lost 4 bases, V lost 7 bases, and 9 bases had no gene match. This CDR3 spans 15 amino acids. Germline CDR1 is LNHDA and CDR2 is SQIVND (reference sequence). The chain's CDR3 is CASIEPGQNNEKLFF. CDR3 coding DNA: TGTGCCAGTATTGAACCGGGACAGAATAATGAAAAACTGTTTTTT. Together with reference TRBV19 and TRBJ1-4, the CDR3 gives the full variable domain: DGGITQSPKYLFRKEGQNVTLSCEQNLNHDAMYWYRQDPGQGLRLIYYSQIVNDFQKGDIAEGYSVSREKKESFPLTVTSAQKNPTAFYLCASIEPGQNNEKLFFGSGTQLSVL.

The DNA for the CDR3 is TGTGCCAGTAGTTTTCCCCTGGTAGCGGGGTACACCGGGGAGCTGTTTTTT. Its translation is CASSFPLVAGYTGELFF. V and J are TRBV19 and TRBJ2-2; 8 nucleotides line up with TRBD2. The V segment lost 5 bases and the J segment 3 bases; nucleotides outside the gene matches: 11. Per germline, CDR1 LNHDA and CDR2 SQIVND (reference sequence). The CDR3 loop spans 17 amino acids.

The chain couples TRBV7-9 to TRBJ1-4; 10 bases map to TRBD1. The CDR3 extends over 12 amino acids. Germline loops: CDR1 SEHNR, CDR2 FQNEAQ (reference sequence). The CDR3 is CATGTGDQKLFF. The CDR3 region has the DNA TGTGCGACCGGGACAGGGGATCAAAAACTGTTTTTT.

This clonotype was recorded at least ten times. One junction end does not reproduce the germline sequence, and a read error may be involved. The chain joins TRBV7-2 to TRBJ2-5; 11 bases line up with TRBD2. The germline V gene has CDR1 SGHTA and CDR2 FQGNSA. This CDR3 contains 15 residues. CDR3 sequence: CASSLAGGYQETQYF. The CDR3, as DNA: TGTGCCAGCAGCCTAGCGGGGGGATACCAAGAGACCCAGTACTTC.

The genes are TRBV7-9 and TRBJ1-6, with 7 nucleotides matching TRBD1. The CDR3 is 14 residues long. The J segment lost 9 bases and the V segment lost 6 bases, leaving 8 bases of the junction unmatched. CDR1 is SEHNR and CDR2 is FQNEAQ in the germline V gene (reference sequence). For the CDR3, the DNA is TGTGCCAGCAGAGCAGACAGGGAGAGTTCACCCCTCCACTTT. Its translation: CASRADRESSPLHF.

CDR3 DNA sequence: TGTGCCAGCAGTGCGAATCATGCAACTAATGAAAAACTGTTTTTT. Protein: CASSANHATNEKLFF. The chain has TRBV12-3 or TRBV12-4 and TRBJ1-4, with D hard to call. V lost 5 bases, J lost 0 bases, and 10 bases lay in between. The CDR3 is 15 amino acids.